The 12 T cell receptor beta chains in this list originate from one sample, sequenced in a study of shared clonotypes between healthy human individuals. TCRdb keeps only in-frame clones here, not all; method: immunoSEQ multiplex PCR. The top ten hold around 1.7% of the sample, which has 740,000 or so clones, 73% seen once. Material: memory CD4+ T cells sorted from blood. Subset meaning: CD45RA-negative fraction. Receptors originate from a young woman in good health.

A single count supports this clone. The chain recombines TRBV10-3 with TRBJ1-2, with 7 bases aligning to TRBD1. V trimming: 4 bases; J trimming: 4 bases; junction bases outside the gene matches: 33. CDR3 size: 23 residues. The germline V gene has CDR1 ENHRY and CDR2 SYGVKD. CDR3 residues: CAISALDRNDLNGRGKRAYGYTF. For the CDR3, the DNA is TGTGCCATCAGTGCCTTGGACAGGAACGATCTAAACGGCCGGGGGAAGAGGGCCTATGGCTACACCTTC.

The chain has TRBV6-1 and TRBJ2-7; perhaps TRBD2 as D (5 bases). Looked up from germline, CDR1 is MNHNS and CDR2 is SASEGT. The CDR3 totals 11 residues. V was trimmed by 6 bases and J by 3 bases, leaving 6 bases between them. This chain's CDR3 is CASSRDYEQYF. CDR3 DNA sequence: TGTGCCAGCAGCCGGGACTACGAGCAGTACTTC.

The V gene is TRBV5-1, the J gene TRBJ1-1; the D gene is possibly TRBD1 (5 bases). The CDR3 contains 13 residues. The germline V gene has CDR1 SGHRS and CDR2 YFSETQ. V was pared by 6 bases and J by 4 bases, with 13 bases between. In DNA form, the CDR3 reads TGCGCCAGCACCCGCCTCGGGGGCACTGAAGCTTTCTTT. Translating gives CASTRLGGTEAFF.

The genes are TRBV7-3 and TRBJ2-1; 11 nucleotides line up with TRBD1. V gave up 5 bases and J gave up 15 bases; unmatched junction bases: 9. The CDR3 is made up of 13 amino acids. CDR1 SGHTA and CDR2 FQGTGA come from the germline V gene. The CDR3 spells CASSPGQGGVGFF. For the CDR3, the DNA is TGTGCCAGCAGCCCGGGACAGGGGGGCGTAGGGTTCTTC.

In regard to this clone: This sample includes further DNA sequences coding for the same CDR3. The chain recombines TRBV28 with TRBJ2-5; a weak D match, TRBD2 (5 bases). This CDR3 region has 12 residues. CDR1 is MDHEN and CDR2 is SYDVKM in the germline V gene. Trimming stripped 4 bases from V and 4 bases from J, with 7 bases between. CDR3 amino acids: CASSSGLETQYF. The CDR3 coding sequence is TGTGCCAGCAGTTCTGGACTAGAGACCCAGTACTTC. Filled out from reference TRBV28 and TRBJ2-5, the complete variable domain reads DVKVTQSSRYLVKRTGEKVFLECVQDMDHENMFWYRQDPGLGLRLIYFSYDVKMKEKGDIPEGYSVSREKKERFSLILESASTNQTSMYLCASSSGLETQYFGPGTRLLVL.

The chain links TRBV7-2 to TRBJ1-3; a weak D match, TRBD1 (5 bases). The V gene's germline CDR1 is SGHTA and CDR2 FQGNSA. The V and J ends lost 3 bases and 1 base respectively, with 10 bases between them. The CDR3 totals 15 residues. In DNA form, the CDR3 reads TGTGCCAGCAGCTTCGATGGGGGGTCTGGAAACACCATATATTTT. It translates to CASSFDGGSGNTIYF.

For the CDR3, the DNA is TGCGCCAGCAGCTTGGAACCTAGCGGGATTGGGGAGACCCAGTACTTC. Amino acids: CASSLEPSGIGETQYF. The chain joins TRBV5-1 to TRBJ2-5, with 9 bases lining up with TRBD2. This CDR3 contains 16 residues. Germline CDR1 SGHRS, CDR2 YFSETQ. Losses at the gene ends were 0 bases for V and 5 bases for J; bases not matched to a gene: 8.

V usage is TRBV6-6 and J usage is TRBJ1-1, with D possibly being TRBD1 (6 bases). V lost 6 bases to trimming and J lost 6 bases, with 23 bases between them. This CDR3 has 16 residues. Germline assignment: CDR1 MNHNY and CDR2 SVGAGI (reference sequence). The DNA for the CDR3 is TGTGCCAGCAGCTCCCGGACCGGCCAACACAGGGCTGAAGCTTTCTTT. Its protein product is CASSSRTGQHRAEAFF.

This clone was seen a few times. The V call is TRBV7-9, the J call TRBJ1-1, with D maybe TRBD1 (6 bases). The CDR3 sequence is 14 residues long. Trimming removed 5 bases from V and 0 bases from J, with 10 bases in between. Germline assignment: CDR1 SEHNR and CDR2 FQNEAQ (reference sequence). DNA for the CDR3: TGTGCCAGCAGCCGTGGACAGCTGAACACTGAAGCTTTCTTT. Amino acid sequence: CASSRGQLNTEAFF.

The chain recombines TRBV28 with TRBJ1-2; D gene unclear. This CDR3 region has 14 residues. The V gene lost 4 bases and the J gene lost 1 base, with 10 bases spanning the gap. CDR1 is MDHEN, CDR2 SYDVKM, per germline. CDR3 protein: CASSSGQLNYGYTF. The CDR3 region has the DNA TGTGCCAGCAGTTCGGGCCAACTTAACTATGGCTACACCTTC.

The chain is built from TRBV7-3 and TRBJ2-7, with D possibly TRBD2 on 6 matching bases. CDR3 length equals 14 residues. Deletions cut 1 base from V and 3 bases from J, with 10 bases between. Germline lookup yields CDR1 SGHTA and CDR2 FQGTGA. The CDR3 loop reads CASSLNGGVYEQYF. DNA for the CDR3: TGTGCCAGCAGCTTAAATGGCGGGGTCTACGAGCAGTACTTC. Combining the CDR3 with reference TRBV7-3 and TRBJ2-7 gives the whole variable domain GAGVSQTPSNKVTEKGKYVELRCDPISGHTALYWYRQSLGQGPEFLIYFQGTGAADDSGLPNDRFFAVRPEGSVSTLKIQRTERGDSAVYLCASSLNGGVYEQYFGPGTRLTVT.

This clone was counted many times. The CDR3 DNA reads TGTGCCAGCAGCGCGGGACAGGGGACCGGGGAGCTGTTTTTT. Its protein is CASSAGQGTGELFF. This chain joins TRBV7-8 and TRBJ2-2, with 10 bases lining up with TRBD1. J lost 5 bases, V lost 5 bases, and 2 bases had no gene match. CDR3 length equals 14 residues. Germline CDR1 is SGHVS and CDR2 is FQNEAQ.